This TCR beta chain was documented in a study of identical twins. Germline V lookup: CDR1 DFQATT, CDR2 SNEGSKA (reference sequence). The CDR3 runs 14 residues. Trimming took 3 bases from V and 1 from J, leaving 9 bases between them. Unique molecular identifiers were present on cDNA, and template switching added a universal primer site. TCRdb itself ran the 5' RACE reads through MiXCR, one entry per CDR3 protein. Among 1.5 million to 2 million distinct CDR3 sequences listed, about 30% were seen once. This TCR derives from a newborn girl in good health. Input material: cord blood. The rearrangement links TRBV20-1 to TRBJ2-2, with D tentatively TRBD2 (5 bases). This CDR3 is CSASRDRNTGELFF. The CDR3 coding sequence is TGCAGTGCTAGCCGGGATAGGAACACCGGGGAGCTGTTTTTT.